Sequencing of this TCR beta chain was carried out in a study of vaccination and CD4 T cells after COVID-19. Across the whole study: The post-vaccine samples came a median approximately 73 days after dose two (range 14 to 241).

From germline, CDR1 is DFQATT and CDR2 SNEGSKA (reference sequence). V was clipped by 7 bases and J by 5 bases, with 11 bases between them. The CDR3 is 12 residues long. Sequencing of the DNA from cultured CD4+ T cells was carried out with the Oncomine TCR Beta short-read assay. Genomic DNA was drawn out of CD4+ T cells grown in culture. TCRdb re-derived calls from the PCR reads in MiXCR, one entry per CDR3 protein. The top ten clones hold 47% of a sample with more than 6,000 distinct CDR3 sequences, 65% to 70% of them seen once. Concerning this clonotype itself: Its specificity is not known.

Sample treatment: roughly nine-day PBMC culture with coronavirus spike peptide pools or control peptides (ViraFEST assay). Fresh IL-2 medium replaced half the culture medium on days 3 and 7. The chain uses TRBV20-1 and TRBJ1-4; unclear D gene. Source material: CD4+ T cells from blood, cultured in vitro. The clonotype comes from a human donor who had recovered from COVID-19. For the CDR3, the DNA is TGCAGTGGGAGGTCGGGGAATGAAAAACTGTTTTTT. Translating gives CSGRSGNEKLFF.